The clone carrying this T cell receptor beta chain has more than one count but fewer than ten. The antigen is unknown. The data stem from a study of CD8 T cells in ankylosing spondylitis. Study findings and constraints: A motif of under ten highly homologous TCR beta variants was seen as apparently characteristic of ankylosing spondylitis blood. Matched ankylosing spondylitis synovial fluid reportedly showed significant enrichment of disease-linked clones.

CDR1 and CDR2 from the germline V gene are DFQATT and SNEGSKA (reference sequence). The CDR3 is made up of 16 amino acids. V dropped 5 bases and J dropped 0 bases, with 18 bases sitting between them. Using quantitative 5'-RACE with molecular barcodes, the authors made TCR beta libraries. TCRdb re-called the 5' RACE reads with MiXCR, one entry per CDR3 protein. The data contain 250,000 to 300,000 distinct CDR3 sequences, around 18% of them singletons. The receptor was isolated from a male donor with ankylosing spondylitis or in good health (not recorded which). Sequences were obtained from blood, either unsorted or a sorted T cell fraction (not recorded which). The rearrangement uses TRBV20-1 and TRBJ2-3, with D possibly being TRBD1 or TRBD2 (5 bases each). The chain's CDR3 is CSAPVLGEASTDTQYF. CDR3 in DNA: TGCAGTGCTCCGGTACTAGGGGAAGCTAGCACAGATACGCAGTATTTT.